Each of the 30 T cell receptor beta chains below was sequenced from the same sample in a study of CD8 T cells in ankylosing spondylitis. Study results and limitations: Made up of about eight highly homologous variants, a TCR beta motif appeared characteristic of ankylosing spondylitis blood.

TCRdb fed the 5' RACE reads into MiXCR, producing one record per CDR3 protein. The data show 200,000 to 250,000 distinct CDR3 sequences, 18% seen once. These receptors' antigens are unknown. What was sequenced was blood, either unsorted or a sorted T cell fraction (not recorded which). The source is a male donor with ankylosing spondylitis.

In this sample, this clonotype turned up many times. The chain carries TRBV12-5 and TRBJ2-7; 7 nucleotides match TRBD2. The CDR3 consists of 15 residues. J gave up 0 bases and V 1 base, and 3 bases lay outside the gene matches. Per germline, CDR1 LGHNT and CDR2 FRNRAP. CDR3 residues: CASGLDGGSSYEQYF. The CDR3 nucleotides are TGTGCTAGTGGTTTGGACGGGGGGAGCTCCTACGAGCAGTACTTC.

This clonotype turned up a few times. V gene TRBV4-3 combines with J gene TRBJ1-5; D is ambiguous. The germline V gene has CDR1 LGHNA and CDR2 YSLEER. There are 16 residues in the CDR3. Trimming pared 0 bases from V and 0 bases from J, leaving 9 bases between. The CDR3 nucleotides read TGCGCCAGCAGCCAAGAAGTCAGCTATAGCAATCAGCCCCAGCATTTT. Residues: CASSQEVSYSNQPQHF.

This clonotype was picked up a small number of times. The chain combines TRBV29-1 with TRBJ1-2; no definite D call. Germline loops: CDR1 SQVTM, CDR2 ANQGSEA. The CDR3 is 12 amino acids. The germline V and J ends were trimmed by 1 base and 7 bases, with 10 bases remaining between them. The CDR3: CSVEGAGVGYTF. CDR3 bases: TGCAGCGTTGAAGGCGCCGGGGTTGGCTACACCTTC. The full variable domain, completed using reference TRBV29-1 and TRBJ1-2, is SAVISQKPSRDICQRGTSLTIQCQVDSQVTMMFWYRQQPGQSLTLIATANQGSEATYESGFVIDKFPISRPNLTFSTLTVSNMSPEDSSIYLCSVEGAGVGYTFGSGTRLTVV.

This rearrangement joins TRBV27 to TRBJ2-5, with unresolved D. Trimming stripped 0 bases from V and 2 bases from J, with 10 bases between. Germline CDR1 MNHEY, CDR2 SMNVEV (reference sequence). The CDR3 length is 15 residues. The CDR3 DNA sequence: TGTGCCAGCAGTTTATCGGGTGTCGGTCAAGAGACCCAGTACTTC. The encoded protein is CASSLSGVGQETQYF.

This clonotype was seen only a few times. The rearrangement uses TRBV20-1 and TRBJ1-1; 10 nucleotides agree with TRBD1. The CDR3 consists of 11 residues. With 6 bases clipped from V and 10 bases from J, the junction kept 5 bases outside the gene matches. CDR1 and CDR2 (germline): DFQATT, SNEGSKA (reference sequence). In nucleotides, the CDR3 is TGCAGTGCACGGACAGGGGGATTAGCTTTCTTT. It translates to CSARTGGLAFF.

The chain carries TRBV28 and TRBJ2-7, with no clear D. V lost 6 bases and J lost 0, with 3 bases in between. This CDR3 spans 11 amino acids. CDR1 MDHEN and CDR2 SYDVKM come from the germline V gene. The CDR3 DNA reads TGTGCCAGCAGAAACTCCTACGAGCAGTACTTC. This gives the protein CASRNSYEQYF.

This rearrangement joins TRBV7-8 to TRBJ2-2; the D gene is possibly TRBD1 (5 bases). This CDR3 is 15 amino acids long. Germline values: CDR1 SGHVS, CDR2 FQNEAQ. V was cut by 5 bases and J by 5 bases, with 15 bases left in between. CDR3 in DNA: TGTGCCAGCAGCCCTAGGGGTGTCGGTACCGGGGAGCTGTTTTTT. Amino acid sequence: CASSPRGVGTGELFF.

This clonotype was picked up a small number of times. V usage is TRBV19 and J usage is TRBJ2-1, with a possible D match to TRBD2 (6 bases). V lost 3 bases, J lost 7 bases, and 13 bases lay in between. The CDR3 length is 14 residues. Germline assignment: CDR1 LNHDA and CDR2 SQIVND (reference sequence). CDR3 residues: CASSIYGGKNEQFF. The CDR3 DNA is TGTGCCAGTAGTATTTACGGCGGGAAGAATGAGCAGTTCTTC.

This clonotype was detected a few times. The V gene is TRBV7-9, the J gene TRBJ2-3, with 10 bases lining up with TRBD2. The CDR3 spans 15 residues. V dropped 4 bases and J dropped 1; count of bases not matched to a gene: 2. CDR1 and CDR2 from the germline V gene are SEHNR and FQNEAQ (reference sequence). The CDR3 DNA follows: TGTGCCAGCAGCTCAACTAGCGGGGGCACAGATACGCAGTATTTT. Translating gives CASSSTSGGTDTQYF.

This chain uses TRBV14 with TRBJ2-1; 7 nucleotides agree with TRBD2. Germline values: CDR1 SGHDN, CDR2 FVKESK. The V and J ends lost 0 bases and 6 bases, in that order; junction bases with no gene match: 11. The CDR3 has 17 residues. CDR3 loop: CASSQDLSPPGGNEQFF. CDR3 DNA: TGTGCCAGCAGCCAAGATTTGTCCCCACCGGGGGGCAATGAGCAGTTCTTC.

This clonotype was counted only a few times. The chain joins TRBV7-3 to TRBJ2-1; D gene unclear. The V gene lost 1 base and the J gene lost 6 bases, with 10 bases spanning the gap. The CDR3 spans 14 residues. Looked up from germline, CDR1 is SGHTA and CDR2 is FQGTGA. CDR3 sequence (DNA): TGTGCCAGCAGCTTAAACCTGGAAGCCAATGAGCAGTTCTTC. This sequence encodes CASSLNLEANEQFF.

This clonotype was counted only a few times. This chain links TRBV7-8 with TRBJ2-5; 8 nucleotides line up with TRBD1. CDR1 SGHVS and CDR2 FQNEAQ come from the germline V gene. This CDR3 spans 14 amino acids. V lost 7 bases to trimming and J lost 5 bases; unmatched junction nucleotides: 9. The CDR3: CASNPPYRGETQYF. The CDR3 DNA reads TGTGCCAGCAACCCCCCCTACAGGGGGGAGACCCAGTACTTC.

The chain couples TRBV29-1 to TRBJ1-4, with D perhaps TRBD1 (6 bases). Germline lookup yields CDR1 SQVTM and CDR2 ANQGSEA. V was clipped by 4 bases and J by 0 bases, with 15 bases between them. The CDR3 spans 16 residues. CDR3 in amino acids: CSVVVGGPPTNEKLFF. CDR3 nucleotide sequence: TGCAGCGTTGTAGTGGGGGGGCCCCCAACTAATGAAAAACTGTTTTTT.

The rearrangement links TRBV4-3 to TRBJ2-7; TRBD2 matches 10 bases. V was pared by 2 bases and J by 4 bases, with 8 bases of the junction left unmatched. Germline V CDR1 and CDR2: LGHNA, YSLEER. CDR3 length: 16 amino acids. The CDR3 nucleotides read TGCGCCAGCAGCCAAACCCGGACTAGCGGAACATACGAGCAGTACTTC. It is translated as CASSQTRTSGTYEQYF.

This clonotype was observed a handful of times. The chain joins TRBV4-1 to TRBJ2-3; D remains ambiguous. The CDR3 totals 14 residues. With 3 bases removed from V and 2 bases from J, the gap between germline ends came to 9 bases. Germline V gene lookup returns CDR1 MGHRA and CDR2 YSYEKL. CDR3: CASSHLDYTDTQYF. The CDR3 bases are TGCGCCAGCAGCCATCTAGATTACACAGATACGCAGTATTTT.

This clonotype has a handful of counts. The V and J genes are TRBV6-1 and TRBJ2-1, with D possibly called TRBD1 or TRBD2 (6 bases each). V was trimmed by 7 bases and J by 5 bases, leaving 21 bases between them. The germline V gene encodes CDR1 MNHNS and CDR2 SASEGT. The CDR3 totals 16 residues. Here the CDR3 DNA reads TGTGCCAGCACCGAGGGGTTGGGGGGCGTTAACAATGAGCAGTTCTTC. As protein: CASTEGLGGVNNEQFF.

This clonotype was detected once. The rearrangement uses TRBV19 and TRBJ1-2; no reliable D call. The CDR3 is made up of 13 amino acids. The germline V gene encodes CDR1 LNHDA and CDR2 SQIVND (reference sequence). The ends were cut back, 4 bases at V and 5 bases at J, with 11 bases in the middle. Written as DNA, the CDR3 is TGTGCCAGTAGTAGTCACTCGGGGTATGGCTACACCTTC. Residues: CASSSHSGYGYTF.

V and J are TRBV6-2 or TRBV6-3 and TRBJ2-3, with 10 bases matching TRBD2. This CDR3 spans 15 amino acids. V lost 6 bases, J lost 3 bases, and 6 bases stayed unmatched. Germline-derived CDR1 and CDR2 are MNHEY and SVGEGT. The CDR3 coding sequence is TGTGCCAGCAGCCCCGGGACTAGCGCTACAGATACGCAGTATTTT. Translated: CASSPGTSATDTQYF.

The chain uses TRBV20-1 and TRBJ2-7, with a possible D match to TRBD2 (7 bases). The CDR3 is 12 residues long. Germline CDR1 and CDR2: DFQATT and SNEGSKA (reference sequence). V was cut by 7 bases and J by 2 bases, with 12 bases left in between. The CDR3 here is CSGEGGAYEQYF. The DNA of the CDR3 is TGCAGTGGGGAGGGGGGAGCCTACGAGCAGTACTTC.

This clonotype was observed a few times. The chain joins TRBV27 to TRBJ2-3; TRBD2 matches at 7 bases. J gave up 4 bases and V 5 bases, and 12 bases lay outside the gene matches. CDR3 length: 16 residues. Germline CDR1 and CDR2: MNHEY and SMNVEV (reference sequence). In nucleotides, the CDR3 is TGTGCCAGCAGTGCCCCCCGGGGGGAGGGACCAGATACGCAGTATTTT. Translated: CASSAPRGEGPDTQYF.

The V call is TRBV28, the J call TRBJ2-7; no clear D. This CDR3 spans 15 amino acids. Trimming pared 8 bases from V and 3 bases from J, leaving 20 bases between. The germline CDR1 and CDR2 sequences are MDHEN and SYDVKM. The CDR3: CASSITPLGVYEQYF. CDR3 bases: TGTGCCAGCTCCATCACTCCCCTAGGAGTCTACGAGCAGTACTTC.

This clonotype was counted between two and nine times. The rearrangement links TRBV2 to TRBJ1-1; D is uncertain. The CDR3 extends over 13 amino acids. Germline values: CDR1 SNHLY, CDR2 FYNNEI. V shed 9 bases and J shed 5 bases, with 16 bases lying between them. The CDR3 sequence: CASLAPPGTEAFF. CDR3 DNA: TGTGCCAGTCTCGCACCCCCGGGGACTGAAGCTTTCTTT.

The genes are TRBV14 and TRBJ1-6; D is ambiguous. CDR1 SGHDN and CDR2 FVKESK come from the germline V gene. The CDR3 totals 14 residues. The V gene lost 0 bases and the J gene lost 10 bases, with 10 bases spanning the gap. DNA of the CDR3: TGTGCCAGCAGCCAAGAACCCGTCTCCTCACCCCTCCACTTT. This codes for CASSQEPVSSPLHF.

This clonotype was observed a few times. The DNA of the CDR3 is TGCGCCAGCAGCCAAGATTTGGGAGCGGGAGGGAGATTCTACGAGCAGTACTTC. Encoded protein: CASSQDLGAGGRFYEQYF. V usage is TRBV4-3 and J usage is TRBJ2-7, with 10 bases aligning to TRBD2. CDR1 and CDR2 from the germline V gene are LGHNA and YSLEER. J lost 3 bases, V lost 0 bases, and 11 bases had no gene match. The CDR3 is 18 residues long.

This clonotype has ten or more counts. V is TRBV7-2 and J is TRBJ2-2; 8 positions agree with TRBD1. The CDR3 is made up of 14 amino acids. The ends lost 11 bases at V and 6 bases at J; junction bases unmatched: 11. Germline CDR1 reads SGHTA; CDR2 reads FQGNSA. The CDR3 is CADGMDREAGELFF. The CDR3 DNA reads TGTGCCGACGGCATGGACAGGGAGGCCGGGGAGCTGTTTTTT.

Many counts were recorded for this clonotype. This rearrangement joins TRBV20-1 to TRBJ2-7; D tentatively reads TRBD1 or TRBD2 (6 bases each). Per germline, CDR1 DFQATT and CDR2 SNEGSKA (reference sequence). The CDR3 has 18 amino acids. V dropped 6 bases and J dropped 1 base, with 28 bases sitting between them. DNA for the CDR3: TGCAGTGCCCCAGGGGAGGATGTCGGGGACATATATTCCTACGAGCAGTACTTC. Amino acid sequence: CSAPGEDVGDIYSYEQYF.

This clonotype has just a few counts. CDR3 protein: CSVGRGYEQFF. The CDR3 DNA reads as TGCAGCGTTGGAAGGGGGTACGAGCAGTTCTTC. The V call is TRBV29-1, the J call TRBJ2-1; perhaps TRBD1 as D (6 bases). Per the germline V gene, CDR1 is SQVTM and CDR2 is ANQGSEA. Between the trimmed V and J ends, which lost 4 bases and 10 bases, there was a span of 11 bases. There are 11 residues in the CDR3.

The chain joins TRBV6-6 to TRBJ1-1, with D uncertain. This CDR3 contains 12 residues. Looked up from germline, CDR1 is MNHNY and CDR2 is SVGAGI (reference sequence). With 2 bases removed from V and 3 bases from J, the gap between germline ends came to 4 bases. Written as DNA, the CDR3 is TGTGCCAGCAGTTACCTCGACACTGAAGCTTTCTTT. The encoded protein is CASSYLDTEAFF.

In this sample, this clonotype turned up a few times. This chain connects TRBV4-1 to TRBJ2-5; 9 nucleotides match TRBD1. Germline V gene sequence: CDR1 MGHRA, CDR2 YSYEKL. V trimming: 0 bases; J trimming: 0 bases; junction bases outside the gene matches: 8. The CDR3 runs to 18 residues. In nucleotides, the CDR3 is TGCGCCAGCAGCCAAGATCCCCTCGGACAGGGGTACCAAGAGACCCAGTACTTC. Translated, it gives CASSQDPLGQGYQETQYF.

The chain has TRBV5-8 and TRBJ1-5; D might be TRBD1 (5 bases). This CDR3 is built from 17 residues. Germline CDR1 is SGHTS and CDR2 is YDEGEE. Trimming took 2 bases from V and 0 from J, leaving 15 bases between them. CDR3 in amino acids: CASSFRQGLSSNQPQHF. The DNA for the CDR3 is TGTGCCAGCAGCTTCCGGCAGGGTTTGAGTAGCAATCAGCCCCAGCATTTT.